The present TCR beta chain was sequenced within a study of response to subunit inactivated influenza vaccine listed by TCRdb under 2018. In the study overall: Deep quantitative profiling of the T cell receptor repertoire was used in the study to follow responses to a trivalent subunit inactivated influenza vaccine.

General conclusions and limits of the study: The authors proposed that each seasonal influenza vaccination may bring in only a limited number of new T cells.

Worth noting for this clonotype: No cognate antigen has been identified for it. No quality values exist for individual bases; no much larger clone is one base distant.

The receptor library was made with RT-PCR. The sequencer was an Illumina HiSeq 2500. The public reads were reanalyzed by TCRdb: fastp trimming at Q25, MiXCR alignment, in-frame beta chains only. Identical CDR3 protein sequences are pooled into one entry, listed with their most common genes and DNA. The sample profile shows about 800,000 distinct CDR3 sequences; 21% of them were found once. 10% of the sample goes to the ten largest clones. This material consisted of PBMCs from blood, taken 4 to 6 days after vaccination. The sequence came from a man in his fifties or sixties who received an inactivated influenza vaccine. Donor details come from another sample of the same person, matched by shared clones.

Read as DNA, the sequence is TGTGCCAGCAGTTCTCTCCGGGGAAACATTCAGTACTTC. This is translated as CASSSLRGNIQYF. This receptor chain uses TRBV28 and TRBJ2-4; TRBD2 is a weak D gene call, 5 bases matching. Reading the germline V gene gives CDR1 MDHEN and CDR2 SYDVKM. The CDR3 numbers 13 residues from cysteine through phenylalanine. Only the CDR3 DNA is retained, 39 bases long and in frame from the first base. V is clipped by 4 bases and J by 6 bases, and the sequence between their germline boundaries is 10 bases long. Beyond the CDR3, the reference TRBV28 and TRBJ2-4 genes provide the residues; the full variable domain reads: DVKVTQSSRYLVKRTGEKVFLECVQDMDHENMFWYRQDPGLGLRLIYFSYDVKMKEKGDIPEGYSVSREKKERFSLILESASTNQTSMYLCASSSLRGNIQYFGAGTRLSVL.